This entry lists 8 T cell receptor beta chains sequenced from one sample in a study of cytomegalovirus exposure and HLA in healthy donors. PCR primers comprised 60 Vbeta and 13 Jbeta primers. Assay: immunoSEQ multiplex PCR; the TCRdb copy retains only in-frame clones and omits some. Among about 150,000 clones listed, around 82% were seen once. Material for sequencing was PBMCs. The receptors stem from a woman aged 50 to 60 in good health and CMV-seropositive.

V usage is TRBV30 and J usage is TRBJ2-6; TRBD1 matches 8 bases. V shed 1 base, J shed 5 bases, and the junction held 1 base outside the gene matches. The CDR3 has 14 residues. Per the germline V gene, CDR1 is GTSNPN and CDR2 is SVGIG (reference sequence). The CDR3 reads CAWSAGGWANVLTF. In DNA, the CDR3 is TGTGCCTGGAGTGCAGGGGGCTGGGCCAACGTCCTGACTTTC.

To note about this clone: One end of the junction is discordant with germline, which a read error may explain. This chain joins TRBV12-5 and TRBJ2-7; perhaps TRBD1 as D (6 bases). Germline assignment: CDR1 LGHNT and CDR2 FRNRAP. The CDR3 totals 10 residues. CDR3 in DNA: TGTGCTAGTGGTTTGGACAGGGTACTTTTC. Its translation is CASGLDRVLF.

This chain joins TRBV5-1 and TRBJ2-1, with a tentative D call TRBD2 (6 bases). The V end lost 0 bases, the J end lost 3 bases, and 7 bases lay between the germline ends. This CDR3 region has 14 residues. Germline loops: CDR1 SGHRS, CDR2 YFSETQ. CDR3 bases: TGCGCCAGCAGCTTGGGGGGGGACTACAATGAGCAGTTCTTC. Its translation: CASSLGGDYNEQFF. Together with reference TRBV5-1 and TRBJ2-1, the CDR3 gives the full variable domain: KAGVTQTPRYLIKTRGQQVTLSCSPISGHRSVSWYQQTPGQGLQFLFEYFSETQRNKGNFPGRFSGRQFSNSRSEMNVSTLELGDSALYLCASSLGGDYNEQFFGPGTRLTVL.

Concerning this clone: The same CDR3 arises from other DNA sequences in this sample as well. The genes are TRBV25-1 and TRBJ2-7; 7 bases line up with TRBD2. V was pared by 3 bases and J by 2 bases, with 10 bases of the junction left unmatched. The V gene's germline CDR1 is MGHDK and CDR2 SYGVNS. This CDR3 contains 16 residues. The DNA for the CDR3 is TGTGCCAGCAGTGACCCTGGACTGGCGGGGGCCTACGAGCAGTACTTC. This encodes CASSDPGLAGAYEQYF.

This clone was recorded once. The CDR3 DNA reads TGTGCCAGCAGCCAAGACCTCTGGGATTTAGGCCTCAGGGGTGGCTACACCTTC. Amino acid sequence: CASSQDLWDLGLRGGYTF. The chain joins TRBV4-2 to TRBJ1-2; maybe TRBD1 (6 bases). CDR3 size: 18 residues. Germline V gives CDR1 LGHNA, CDR2 YNFKEQ. V dropped 0 bases and J dropped 7 bases, with 24 bases sitting between them.

The V gene is TRBV6-1, the J gene TRBJ1-6; D is ambiguous. The CDR3 has 15 residues. In germline, CDR1 is MNHNS, CDR2 SASEGT. V lost 2 bases and J lost 13, with 18 bases in between. The CDR3 sequence: CASSESWSGERPLHF. The CDR3, as DNA: TGTGCCAGCAGTGAATCGTGGTCCGGGGAGAGGCCCCTCCACTTT.

The chain combines TRBV7-9 with TRBJ2-2; D is possibly TRBD1 (6 bases). Germline V CDR1 and CDR2: SEHNR, FQNEAQ (reference sequence). V was cut by 2 bases and J by 4 bases, with 14 bases left in between. The CDR3 length is 16 residues. CDR3 DNA sequence: TGTGCCAGCAGCTTAACCAGGGGTTTCGGCACCGGGGAGCTGTTTTTT. Translated, it gives CASSLTRGFGTGELFF.

The rearrangement joins TRBV7-9 to TRBJ2-2; 7 bases line up with TRBD1. Germline values: CDR1 SEHNR, CDR2 FQNEAQ (reference sequence). Losses at the gene ends were 4 bases for V and 0 bases for J; bases not matched to a gene: 2. The CDR3 covers 15 residues. The CDR3: CASSSTGSNTGELFF. The CDR3 nucleotides are TGTGCCAGCAGCTCGACAGGGTCGAACACCGGGGAGCTGTTTTTT.